This is a list of T cell receptor beta chains from one sample in a study of blood T cell repertoires in COVID-19. Assay: immunoSEQ multiplex PCR; the TCRdb copy retains only in-frame clones and omits some. The data contain approximately 360,000 clones, roughly nine tenths of them singletons. Sequences were obtained from peripheral blood. The source is a man in his forties with acute or convalescent COVID-19. The conserved cysteine and the conserved F or W are not part of the CDR3 here. Clone size, where shown, is once, few, many, or a class for clones that have expanded.

j_gene: TRBJ1-1; v_gene: TRBV2; abundance: -; CDR3aa: ASRERGSTEAF
j_gene: TRBJ2-7; v_gene: TRBV9; abundance: -; CDR3aa: ASSVEADSLEQY
j_gene: TRBJ1-2; v_gene: TRBV6-5; abundance: -; CDR3aa: ASSARDIRGYT
j_gene: TRBJ2-7; v_gene: TRBV4-1; abundance: -; CDR3aa: ASSQVERFSSYEQY
j_gene: TRBJ2-1; v_gene: TRBV11-3; abundance: -; CDR3aa: ASSRGTSGRVNEQF
j_gene: TRBJ1-1; v_gene: TRBV9; abundance: -; CDR3aa: ASSGGTGGRTEAF
j_gene: TRBJ2-3; v_gene: TRBV24-1; abundance: -; CDR3aa: ATSGAGTDTQY
j_gene: TRBJ2-2; v_gene: TRBV6-4; abundance: -; CDR3aa: ASSASDSAGSTGELF
j_gene: TRBJ1-1; v_gene: TRBV9; abundance: -; CDR3aa: ASSVAERPFAAF
j_gene: TRBJ2-5; v_gene: TRBV7-2; abundance: -; CDR3aa: ASSLQAGGPGRETQY
j_gene: TRBJ2-7; v_gene: TRBV18; abundance: -; CDR3aa: ASSPGLGLSPRKYEQY
j_gene: TRBJ2-7; v_gene: TRBV29-1; abundance: -; CDR3aa: SVFRVGTSGSLEQY
j_gene: TRBJ2-3; v_gene: TRBV15; abundance: -; CDR3aa: ATSRDGMASGASTDTQY
j_gene: TRBJ2-1; v_gene: TRBV7-3; abundance: -; CDR3aa: ASSLYSGGASYNEQF
j_gene: TRBJ1-2; v_gene: TRBV10-3; abundance: -; CDR3aa: ATHKMTGSNGYT
j_gene: TRBJ2-7; v_gene: TRBV6-5; abundance: -; CDR3aa: ASSYKDSTYEQY
j_gene: TRBJ2-2; v_gene: TRBV12-3/TRBV12-4; abundance: -; CDR3aa: ASSGSPGELF
j_gene: TRBJ2-7; v_gene: TRBV14; abundance: -; CDR3aa: ASSQSSGASGYEQY
j_gene: TRBJ2-7; v_gene: TRBV29-1; abundance: -; CDR3aa: SVDGPQKGPRGQY
j_gene: TRBJ1-5; v_gene: TRBV12-3/TRBV12-4; abundance: -; CDR3aa: ASSSGGNQPQH
j_gene: TRBJ1-2; v_gene: TRBV28; abundance: -; CDR3aa: ASSLSQEYYGYT
j_gene: TRBJ2-7; v_gene: TRBV6-5; abundance: -; CDR3aa: ASSYSGPSYEQY
j_gene: TRBJ2-1; v_gene: TRBV5-8; abundance: -; CDR3aa: ASSLALVRGLGHNEQF
j_gene: TRBJ1-5; v_gene: TRBV18; abundance: once; CDR3aa: ASSPPSQNSNQPQH
j_gene: TRBJ1-5; v_gene: TRBV2; abundance: -; CDR3aa: ASFRDRGNQPQH
j_gene: TRBJ2-5; v_gene: TRBV6-2/TRBV6-3; abundance: few; CDR3aa: ASSHGTSGASQETQY
j_gene: TRBJ1-2; v_gene: TRBV15; abundance: -; CDR3aa: ATSRDRYGYT
j_gene: TRBJ2-1; v_gene: TRBV27; abundance: -; CDR3aa: ASRSTGISYNEQF
j_gene: TRBJ1-5; v_gene: TRBV4-2; abundance: -; CDR3aa: ASSQSSNQPQH
j_gene: TRBJ2-2; v_gene: TRBV9; abundance: -; CDR3aa: ASSVSAGELF
j_gene: TRBJ1-1; v_gene: TRBV11-2; abundance: -; CDR3aa: ASSLEGGEGTEAF
j_gene: TRBJ1-2; v_gene: TRBV11-2; abundance: -; CDR3aa: ASSDRVVGYGYT